A selection of T cell receptor beta chains follows, all from one sample in a study of cytomegalovirus exposure and HLA in healthy donors. Clones were read by immunoSEQ multiplex PCR, and TCRdb kept only the in-frame ones, dropping some. Among about 300,000 clones listed, more than 80% were seen once. The sample comprised PBMCs. Receptors originate from a man aged 35-49 years in good health and CMV-seropositive. CDR3s include the opening cysteine and the closing phenylalanine or tryptophan. Size is omitted from some rows. Given values are once, few, many or a class for expanded clones.

clone size,V gene,J gene,CDR3 protein
.,TRBV4-1,TRBJ2-7,CASSQEGSGQGYGNEQYF
.,TRBV28,TRBJ2-2,CASSLRGRGTGELFF
.,TRBV27,TRBJ2-1,CASSLWGRPRDEQFF
.,TRBV6-1,TRBJ2-7,CASSETSYEQYF
.,TRBV7-3,TRBJ2-7,CARGGLGTRESKAYEQYF
once,TRBV2,TRBJ2-5,CASSDYGAGNQETQYF
once,TRBV29-1,TRBJ1-5,CSVDGGGLGPQHF
.,TRBV28,TRBJ2-1,CASSRFYPYNEQFF
.,TRBV5-1,TRBJ2-1,CASSWRRSSNEQFF
.,TRBV18,TRBJ2-3,CASSSLAGGPDTQYF
.,TRBV6-4,TRBJ1-2,CASSDSQGWRTLYGYTF
.,TRBV5-1,TRBJ2-7,CASSSTSGTGEQYF
.,TRBV7-2,TRBJ1-2,CASSLNPSRGYTF
.,TRBV5-1,TRBJ2-4,CASSFDWSKNIQYF
.,TRBV4-3,TRBJ2-7,CASSQDHESYEQYF
.,TRBV4-3,TRBJ2-7,CASSQDRRLHEQYF
.,TRBV5-6,TRBJ2-2,CASSPGTGGITGELFF
.,TRBV9,TRBJ1-1,CASSVDGTVYTEAFF
.,TRBV7-6,TRBJ2-5,CASSLVGLAQETQYF
.,TRBV7-2,TRBJ1-4,CASSLARRGKLFF
.,TRBV9,TRBJ2-3,CASSVEGRGDTQYF
.,TRBV7-9,TRBJ2-7,CASSLLDYEQYF
once,TRBV15,TRBJ2-7,CATSRDRVMEGAFSYEQYF
.,TRBV4-3,TRBJ2-3,CASSKGLAGSATDTQYF
.,TRBV9,TRBJ2-7,CASSVQQDRSYEQYF